Below, one T cell receptor beta chain is given with its context. As handled by the study authors: Quantification of nucleated cells was approximated via reference gene primer amplification. The data were produced by immunoSEQ multiplex PCR, yet TCRdb's version contains in-frame clones alone and is incomplete. V, J and clone size were drawn from that table, and D and trimming were deduced from the DNA. The table includes about 150,000 clones, 84% detected once. This specimen belongs to a study of blood T cell repertoires in COVID-19. The CDR3 has 16 amino acids. Germline V gene sequence: CDR1 MNHEY, CDR2 SVGEGT. V shed 0 bases and J 9 bases; nucleotides not matched to a gene: 12.

This chain connects TRBV6-2 or TRBV6-3 to TRBJ1-2, with 8 bases aligning to TRBD1. The sample comprised peripheral blood. This clonotype was obtained from a man between 18 and 35 years old with active or convalescent COVID-19. CDR3 loop: CASSYSATGQGMSYTF. In nucleotides, the CDR3 is TGTGCCAGCAGTTACTCCGCCACCGGACAGGGCATGAGCTACACCTTC.